The clone carrying this TCR beta chain was seen a few times. The antigen is undetermined. This record belongs to a study of T cell repertoires in cytomegalovirus infection. Study at large: CMV infection together with matching HLA type was indicated by public TCR beta signatures.

TCRdb ran MiXCR on the reads and lists one entry per CDR3 protein. The top ten hold roughly 18% of the sample, which has more than 140,000 distinct CDR3 sequences, approximately 5.9% seen once. Study-level findings and limits: Cumulated frequencies of public TCR beta families served to identify carriers of CMV plus the relevant HLA. What dominated the ex vivo response were HLA-C-restricted CMV-specific TCR beta clonotypes.

The sample comprised PBMCs. This receptor was obtained from a human donor in good health (CMV status not recorded). Some clones in this sample may be carry-over from other donors' samples.

In DNA form, the CDR3 reads TGTGCCAGCAGTGCATCACGAGGAGCAACTAATGAAAAACTGTTTTTT. As protein: CASSASRGATNEKLFF. The chain is built from TRBV25-1 and TRBJ1-4; D remains unclear. Germline V CDR1 and CDR2: MGHDK, SYGVNS. V was trimmed by 4 bases and J by 0 bases, leaving 12 bases between them. This CDR3 is built from 16 residues.